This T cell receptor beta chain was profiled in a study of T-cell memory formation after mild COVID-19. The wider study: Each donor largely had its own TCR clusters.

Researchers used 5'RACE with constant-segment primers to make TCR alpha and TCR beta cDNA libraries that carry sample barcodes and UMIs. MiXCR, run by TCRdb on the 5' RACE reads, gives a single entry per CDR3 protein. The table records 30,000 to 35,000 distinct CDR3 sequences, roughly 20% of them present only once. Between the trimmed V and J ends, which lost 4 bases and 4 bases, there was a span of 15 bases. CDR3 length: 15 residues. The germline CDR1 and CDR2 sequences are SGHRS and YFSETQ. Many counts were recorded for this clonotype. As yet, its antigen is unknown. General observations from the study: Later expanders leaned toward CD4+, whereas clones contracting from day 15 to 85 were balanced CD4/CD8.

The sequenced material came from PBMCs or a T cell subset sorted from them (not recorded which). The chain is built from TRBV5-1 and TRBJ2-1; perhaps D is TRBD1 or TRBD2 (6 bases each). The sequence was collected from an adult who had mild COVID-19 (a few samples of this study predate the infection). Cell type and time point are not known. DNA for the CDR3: TGCGCCAGCAGCCCCGGGGGCGGGATGTACAATGAGCAGTTCTTC. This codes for CASSPGGGMYNEQFF.